A selection of T cell receptor beta chains follows, all from one sample in a study of blood T cell repertoires in COVID-19. The protocol was immunoSEQ multiplex PCR, while the TCRdb copy is restricted to in-frame clones and leaves out a portion. The sample includes around 280,000 clones, approximately 88% of them seen just once. What was sequenced was PBMCs or T cells enriched from blood (not recorded which). The source is a woman in her 40s who had recovered from COVID-19. The CDR3 runs from the conserved cysteine through the conserved F or W. A D gene is named only where the DNA matches it firmly.

v_gene: TRBV27
d_gene: NA
j_gene: TRBJ2-6
CDR3aa: CASSLSLWAGYSGANVLTF
CDR3nt: TGTGCCAGCAGTTTATCGTTGTGGGCAGGGTACTCTGGGGCCAACGTCCTGACTTTC

v_gene: TRBV5-4
d_gene: NA
j_gene: TRBJ2-3
CDR3aa: CASSLLRSGVTDTQYF
CDR3nt: TGTGCCAGCAGCCTTCTGCGGTCCGGCGTCACAGATACGCAGTATTTT

v_gene: TRBV11-1
d_gene: TRBD1
j_gene: TRBJ2-5
CDR3aa: CASGQGAAETQYF
CDR3nt: TGTGCCAGCGGACAGGGGGCTGCGGAGACCCAGTACTTC

v_gene: TRBV7-2
d_gene: TRBD1
j_gene: TRBJ2-2
CDR3aa: CASSRADRGPGELFF
CDR3nt: TGTGCCAGCAGTAGGGCGGACAGGGGGCCCGGGGAGCTGTTTTTT

v_gene: TRBV10-3
d_gene: NA
j_gene: TRBJ1-1
CDR3aa: CAISETGSTEAFF
CDR3nt: TGTGCCATCAGTGAGACAGGGAGCACTGAAGCTTTCTTT

v_gene: TRBV7-9
d_gene: TRBD1
j_gene: TRBJ2-7
CDR3aa: CASSQGQGPFYEQYF
CDR3nt: TGTGCCAGCAGCCAGGGACAGGGACCCTTCTACGAGCAGTACTTC

v_gene: TRBV28
d_gene: NA
j_gene: TRBJ2-1
CDR3aa: CASSGGSGGSYNEQFF
CDR3nt: TGTGCCAGCAGTGGAGGTAGCGGTGGTTCCTACAATGAGCAGTTCTTC

v_gene: TRBV12-3/TRBV12-4
d_gene: NA
j_gene: TRBJ1-2
CDR3aa: CASSSTGYGYTF
CDR3nt: TGTGCCAGCAGTTCAACAGGCTATGGCTACACCTTC

v_gene: TRBV6-5
d_gene: NA
j_gene: TRBJ1-5
CDR3aa: CASSRTGLQPQHF
CDR3nt: TGTGCCAGCAGTCGAACAGGGCTACAGCCCCAGCATTTT

v_gene: TRBV7-9
d_gene: NA
j_gene: TRBJ1-5
CDR3aa: CASSLGTGGALGDQPQHF
CDR3nt: TGTGCCAGCAGCTTAGGTACAGGAGGGGCCCTAGGGGATCAGCCCCAGCATTTT